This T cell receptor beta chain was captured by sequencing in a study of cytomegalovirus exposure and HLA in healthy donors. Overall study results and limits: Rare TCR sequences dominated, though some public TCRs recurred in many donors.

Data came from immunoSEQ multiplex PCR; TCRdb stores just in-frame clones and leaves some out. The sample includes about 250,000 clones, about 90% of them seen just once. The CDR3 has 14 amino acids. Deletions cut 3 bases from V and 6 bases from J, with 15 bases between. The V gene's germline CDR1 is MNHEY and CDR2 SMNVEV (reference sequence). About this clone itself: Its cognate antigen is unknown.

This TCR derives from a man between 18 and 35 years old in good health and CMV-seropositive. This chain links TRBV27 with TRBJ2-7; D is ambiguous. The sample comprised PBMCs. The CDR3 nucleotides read TGTGCCAGCAGTTTTGGTATGTCGGGTTCCGAGCAGTACTTC. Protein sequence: CASSFGMSGSEQYF.